A selection of T cell receptor beta chains follows, all from one sample in a study of blood T cell repertoires in COVID-19. The data were produced by immunoSEQ multiplex PCR, yet TCRdb's version contains in-frame clones alone and is incomplete. Of about 200,000 clones in the sample, 75% to 90% were seen once. The sequencing input was PBMCs or T cells enriched from blood (not recorded which). The receptors shown here come from a woman between 25 and 40 years old who had been exposed to COVID-19. Each CDR3 is given with its conserved first and last residue. Each record gives: clone size, J gene, V gene, D gene, CDR3 protein, CDR3 DNA. D genes are given only for firm matches. Clone size is shown for a subset of rows, as once, few, many or a class of expanded clone.

size: once
J: TRBJ1-4
V: TRBV27
D: .
CDR3: CASSLFQGGMGTNEKLFF
DNA: TGTGCCAGCAGTTTATTCCAGGGCGGGATGGGAACTAATGAAAAACTGTTTTTT

size: .
J: TRBJ1-5
V: TRBV7-8
D: .
CDR3: CASSYSQAGTSSDQPQHF
DNA: TGTGCCAGCAGCTACTCACAAGCCGGGACAAGTTCCGATCAGCCCCAGCATTTT

size: .
J: TRBJ1-2
V: TRBV5-1
D: TRBD1
CDR3: CASSLEGGTDYGYTF
DNA: TGCGCCAGCAGCTTGGAAGGCGGGACAGACTATGGCTACACCTTC

size: .
J: TRBJ2-6
V: TRBV5-1
D: .
CDR3: CASSLGVRETSGANVLTF
DNA: TGCGCCAGCAGCTTGGGAGTCAGGGAAACCTCTGGGGCCAACGTCCTGACTTTC

size: .
J: TRBJ2-7
V: TRBV6-1
D: .
CDR3: CASSDGQRYEQYF
DNA: TGTGCCAGCAGTGATGGACAGAGGTACGAGCAGTACTTC

size: few
J: TRBJ1-5
V: TRBV30
D: TRBD1
CDR3: CAWSLTGDGQPQHF
DNA: TGTGCCTGGAGCCTAACAGGGGACGGACAGCCCCAGCATTTT

size: .
J: TRBJ1-1
V: TRBV21-1
D: .
CDR3: CASSKRRGGLTEAFF
DNA: TGTGCCAGCAGCAAAAGAAGAGGGGGTCTTACTGAAGCTTTCTTT

size: .
J: TRBJ2-1
V: TRBV20-1
D: TRBD1
CDR3: CSASYGTGANEQFF
DNA: TGCAGTGCTAGTTATGGGACAGGGGCCAATGAGCAGTTCTTC

size: .
J: TRBJ1-6
V: TRBV6-5
D: .
CDR3: CASSSQGRKNNSPLHF
DNA: TGTGCCAGCAGTTCTCAGGGAAGGAAGAATAATTCACCCCTCCACTTT

size: .
J: TRBJ2-7
V: TRBV29-1
D: TRBD2
CDR3: CSVEVAGQNSYEQYF
DNA: TGCAGCGTTGAGGTAGCGGGGCAGAACTCCTACGAGCAGTACTTC

size: .
J: TRBJ2-7
V: TRBV28
D: .
CDR3: CASSSTGGAYEQYF
DNA: TGTGCCAGCAGCTCCACCGGAGGGGCGTACGAGCAGTACTTC

size: .
J: TRBJ2-7
V: TRBV3-1/TRBV3-2
D: TRBD2
CDR3: CASSQDTGGYEQYF
DNA: TGTGCCAGCAGCCAAGATACGGGGGGGTACGAGCAGTACTTC

size: .
J: TRBJ2-7
V: TRBV10-3
D: .
CDR3: CAISGGAGGIYEQYF
DNA: TGTGCCATCAGTGGGGGGGCAGGGGGAATCTACGAGCAGTACTTC

size: .
J: TRBJ1-2
V: TRBV6-1
D: .
CDR3: CASSARIYSHPGYGYTF
DNA: TGTGCCAGCAGTGCGCGGATATACTCTCACCCGGGGTATGGCTACACCTTC

size: once
J: TRBJ1-6
V: TRBV6-1
D: TRBD1
CDR3: CASSAARTGGADSPLHF
DNA: TGTGCCAGCAGTGCCGCCCGAACAGGGGGCGCTGATTCACCCCTCCACTTT

size: .
J: TRBJ2-5
V: TRBV27
D: .
CDR3: CASSLEGGRETQYF
DNA: TGTGCCAGCAGTTTGGAGGGGGGGCGTGAGACCCAGTACTTC

size: .
J: TRBJ2-1
V: TRBV10-2
D: TRBD1
CDR3: CASSEFQGAGGEQFF
DNA: TGCGCCAGCAGTGAGTTTCAGGGGGCTGGCGGTGAGCAGTTCTTC

size: .
J: TRBJ1-5
V: TRBV30
D: TRBD1
CDR3: CAWDLPGTGVQPQHF
DNA: TGTGCCTGGGACCTACCCGGGACAGGGGTACAGCCCCAGCATTTT

size: .
J: TRBJ1-3
V: TRBV3-1/TRBV3-2
D: .
CDR3: CASGGTVSGNTIYF
DNA: TGTGCCAGCGGGGGGACGGTGTCTGGAAACACCATATATTTT

size: .
J: TRBJ2-6
V: TRBV24-1
D: TRBD2
CDR3: CATSPPPGGVGANVLTF
DNA: TGTGCCACCAGTCCCCCCCCCGGGGGGGTTGGGGCCAACGTCCTGACTTTC

size: .
J: TRBJ1-2
V: TRBV10-1
D: .
CDR3: CASSESGSYGYTF
DNA: TGCGCCAGCAGTGAGTCGGGGAGCTATGGCTACACCTTC

size: .
J: TRBJ1-2
V: TRBV18
D: .
CDR3: CASSPSGLLRGYTF
DNA: TGTGCCAGCTCACCCTCGGGTCTCCTGCGGGGCTACACCTTC

size: .
J: TRBJ1-1
V: TRBV9
D: .
CDR3: CASSLRGGTEAFF
DNA: TGTGCCAGCAGCTTGAGGGGAGGCACTGAAGCTTTCTTT

size: .
J: TRBJ1-1
V: TRBV2
D: .
CDR3: CASSTGGTTEAFF
DNA: TGTGCCAGCAGTACCGGGGGGACCACTGAAGCTTTCTTT

size: .
J: TRBJ1-6
V: TRBV2
D: .
CDR3: CASSEIESYNSPLHF
DNA: TGTGCCAGCAGTGAGATAGAGAGTTATAATTCACCCCTCCACTTT

size: .
J: TRBJ2-1
V: TRBV30
D: TRBD1
CDR3: CAWNLGQGRDEQFF
DNA: TGTGCCTGGAACCTGGGACAGGGGAGAGATGAGCAGTTCTTC

size: .
J: TRBJ2-3
V: TRBV3-1/TRBV3-2
D: .
CDR3: CASSLGAAGDTQYF
DNA: TGTGCCAGCAGCTTGGGTGCAGCGGGAGATACGCAGTATTTT

size: .
J: TRBJ1-2
V: TRBV12-2
D: .
CDR3: CASRFPGATNIGYGYTF
DNA: TGTGCAAGTCGCTTTCCAGGGGCTACGAATATTGGCTATGGCTACACCTTC